The sequence of this T cell receptor (beta chain) was determined in a study of blood T cell repertoires in COVID-19. Profiling relied on immunoSEQ multiplex PCR, and the TCRdb table lists in-frame clones only, not all of them. There are tens of thousands of clones in the sample; approximately 81% occur only once, and just over 35% lies in the top ten. Trimming stripped 2 bases from V and 8 bases from J, with 18 bases between. The CDR3 is made up of 15 amino acids. In germline, CDR1 is KGHSH, CDR2 LQKENI. Sequenced input: peripheral blood. V usage is TRBV18 and J usage is TRBJ1-2, with D unresolved. The TCR comes from a man older than 75 with acute or convalescent COVID-19. CDR3: CASSPSEGPIRGYTF. The CDR3, as DNA: TGTGCCAGCTCACCAAGCGAGGGCCCTATTCGCGGCTACACCTTC. Full variable domain (outside the CDR3, taken from reference TRBV18 and TRBJ1-2): NAGVMQNPRHLVRRRGQEARLRCSPMKGHSHVYWYRQLPEEGLKFMVYLQKENIIDESGMPKERFSAEFPKEGPSILRIQQVVRGDSAAYFCASSPSEGPIRGYTFGSGTRLTVV.